The 21 T cell receptor beta chains below all came from one sample that was sequenced in a study of cytomegalovirus exposure and HLA in healthy donors. The PCR used 60 Vbeta and 13 Jbeta primers. Repertoires were generated with immunoSEQ multiplex PCR, while TCRdb's copy carries only in-frame clones and drops some. The table records 95,000 to 150,000 clones, about 71% of them present only once. The sample consisted of PBMCs. The receptors come from a woman aged 45-59 years in good health and CMV-seronegative.

The chain carries TRBV6-1 and TRBJ1-3, with 7 bases fitting TRBD1. CDR3 length equals 15 residues. With V trimmed by 6 bases and J by 7 bases, 12 bases remained unmatched. CDR1 is MNHNS, CDR2 SASEGT, per germline. CDR3 residues: CASSTPSTGWNTIYF. CDR3 in DNA: TGTGCCAGCAGCACCCCATCGACAGGGTGGAACACCATATATTTT.

This clone has a handful of counts. The V call is TRBV4-3, the J call TRBJ2-2; 9 positions match TRBD2. CDR3 length equals 17 residues. Germline CDR1 is LGHNA and CDR2 is YSLEER. The J segment lost 6 bases and the V segment lost 0 bases, leaving 8 bases of the junction unmatched. In DNA form, the CDR3 reads TGCGCCAGCAGCCAAGACCTTAGCGGGAGAGGTGCCGGGGAGCTGTTTTTT. This translates into CASSQDLSGRGAGELFF.

The chain employs TRBV21-1 and TRBJ2-3; the DNA was not used to check the table's D call, TRBD2. TRBV21-1 is tagged as a pseudogene. CDR3 length equals 18 residues. Here the CDR3 reads CASSTGGEGLATTDTQYF. CDR3 coding DNA: TGTGCCAGCAGCACGGGGGGGGAAGGACTAGCGACAACAGATACGCAGTATTTT.

The chain recombines TRBV28 with TRBJ2-1, with D maybe TRBD1 (6 bases). V lost 7 bases and J lost 5, with 18 bases in between. CDR1 and CDR2 (germline): MDHEN, SYDVKM. The CDR3 totals 15 residues. The CDR3 sequence: CASNRWTEQDNEQFF. CDR3 bases: TGTGCCAGCAACCGCTGGACAGAACAGGACAATGAGCAGTTCTTC.

The chain combines TRBV5-4 with TRBJ2-2; perhaps TRBD2 as D (6 bases). Deletions cut 4 bases from V and 3 bases from J, with 13 bases between. The CDR3 consists of 15 residues. Looked up from germline, CDR1 is SGHNT and CDR2 is YYREEE (reference sequence). The CDR3 sequence: CASSGGSGDTGELFF. For the CDR3, the DNA is TGTGCCAGCAGCGGGGGATCGGGGGACACCGGGGAGCTGTTTTTT.

V usage is TRBV28 and J usage is TRBJ1-2; perhaps TRBD1 as D (6 bases). Germline-derived CDR1 and CDR2 are MDHEN and SYDVKM. The CDR3 loop spans 14 amino acids. Trimming removed 3 bases from V and 8 bases from J, with 16 bases in between. CDR3 sequence (DNA): TGTGCCAGCAGTTTCTCTACAGGGATTGGCGGCTACACCTTC. Encoded protein: CASSFSTGIGGYTF.

This chain uses TRBV28 with TRBJ2-3; 8 bases line up with TRBD2. CDR1 is MDHEN, CDR2 SYDVKM, per germline. This CDR3 spans 15 amino acids. Germline trimming cut 4 bases from V and 10 bases from J; bases unmatched to any gene: 13. CDR3 in amino acids: CASSSTGTRTTPQYF. The CDR3 DNA sequence: TGTGCCAGCAGTTCAACCGGGACTAGAACCACTCCGCAGTATTTT. Complete variable domain (other parts from reference TRBV28 and TRBJ2-3): DVKVTQSSRYLVKRTGEKVFLECVQDMDHENMFWYRQDPGLGLRLIYFSYDVKMKEKGDIPEGYSVSREKKERFSLILESASTNQTSMYLCASSSTGTRTTPQYFGPGTRLTVL.

The V call is TRBV28, the J call TRBJ1-2; 8 bases line up with TRBD1. The CDR3 sequence is 16 residues long. After removal of 6 bases from V and 0 bases from J, the junction contained 9 bases not matched to a gene. CDR1 MDHEN and CDR2 SYDVKM come from the germline V gene. CDR3 in DNA: TGTGCCAGCAGGTTGACAGGGGTGGGAGCTAACTATGGCTACACCTTC. This encodes CASRLTGVGANYGYTF.

The V call is TRBV6-5, the J call TRBJ2-7, with TRBD2 as a possible D gene (6 bases). The CDR3 is 16 amino acids. V gave up 0 bases and J gave up 5 bases, with 17 bases separating them. The germline CDR1 and CDR2 sequences are MNHEY and SVGAGI. CDR3 in amino acids: CASSYSGREPGHEQYF. Here the CDR3 DNA reads TGTGCCAGCAGTTACTCGGGCCGGGAGCCTGGCCACGAGCAGTACTTC.

This clone was detected a few times. A read error may account for a junction end that differs from germline. V usage is TRBV27 and J usage is TRBJ2-3; 11 positions match TRBD1. CDR3 length: 15 amino acids. In germline, CDR1 is MNHEY, CDR2 SMNVEV (reference sequence). The CDR3 loop is CASSLRTGGTDTQYF. CDR3 coding DNA: TGTGCCAGCTCCCTTCGGACAGGGGGCACGGATACGCAGTATTTT.

This chain links TRBV4-3 with TRBJ1-2, with no clear D. Trimming removed 0 bases from V and 4 bases from J, with 12 bases in between. The germline V gene has CDR1 LGHNA and CDR2 YSLEER. The CDR3 runs to 15 residues. The CDR3 spells CASSQDHGVGYGYTF. CDR3 in DNA: TGCGCCAGCAGCCAAGATCACGGGGTCGGCTATGGCTACACCTTC.

The rearrangement links TRBV28 to TRBJ1-1, with 7 nucleotides matching TRBD1. The ends lost 10 bases at V and 5 bases at J; junction bases unmatched: 10. CDR1 is MDHEN, CDR2 SYDVKM, per germline. The CDR3 spans 13 residues. The chain's CDR3 is CATSGQPVTEAFF. As DNA, the CDR3 is TGTGCCACCTCGGGACAGCCCGTAACTGAAGCTTTCTTT.

V and J are TRBV28 and TRBJ2-7; D may be TRBD1 (5 bases). The germline V and J ends were trimmed by 10 bases and 1 base, with 14 bases remaining between them. Germline V gene data show CDR1 as MDHEN and CDR2 as SYDVKM. The CDR3 runs 13 residues. Here the CDR3 reads CATQGSGSYEQYF. Here the CDR3 DNA reads TGTGCCACCCAGGGATCCGGATCCTACGAGCAGTACTTC.

In its sample, this clone was seen once. The V and J genes are TRBV28 and TRBJ2-1; TRBD2 agrees at 7 bases. The germline V gene encodes CDR1 MDHEN and CDR2 SYDVKM. The CDR3 is 14 residues long. The V and J ends lost 3 bases and 3 bases, in that order; junction bases with no gene match: 2. CDR3 amino acids: CASSLSSGYNEQFF. The CDR3 bases are TGTGCCAGCAGTTTGTCTAGCGGCTACAATGAGCAGTTCTTC.

This clone was detected once. The chain carries TRBV28 and TRBJ2-2; 7 bases are shared with TRBD2. Germline CDR1 MDHEN, CDR2 SYDVKM. CDR3 length: 14 amino acids. V trimming: 2 bases; J trimming: 5 bases; junction bases outside the gene matches: 2. Here the CDR3 reads CASSLGEGTGELFF. CDR3 in DNA: TGTGCCAGCAGTTTAGGGGAGGGTACCGGGGAGCTGTTTTTT.

The chain has TRBV28 and TRBJ2-3, with TRBD2 matching 10 bases. CDR3 length: 19 amino acids. After removal of 5 bases from V and 2 bases from J, the junction contained 16 bases not matched to a gene. Looked up from germline, CDR1 is MDHEN and CDR2 is SYDVKM. CDR3 DNA sequence: TGTGCCAGCAGTGTATCTAGCGGGAGCGCCACGTTCCTCACAGATACGCAGTATTTT. Its protein is CASSVSSGSATFLTDTQYF.

The chain combines TRBV7-3 with TRBJ2-1; 7 nucleotides align to TRBD1. This CDR3 has 15 residues. The V and J ends lost 5 bases and 6 bases, in that order; junction bases with no gene match: 10. Germline V gives CDR1 SGHTA, CDR2 FQGTGA. In DNA form, the CDR3 reads TGTGCCAGCAGCACAACAGGGGACCACTCCAATGAGCAGTTCTTC. As protein: CASSTTGDHSNEQFF.

Turning to this clone: The identical CDR3 is also encoded by other nucleotide sequences in the sample. The chain recombines TRBV7-2 with TRBJ1-5; D is ambiguous. The CDR3 consists of 13 residues. Germline CDR1 and CDR2: SGHTA and FQGNSA. V lost 2 bases to trimming and J lost 2 bases, with 4 bases between them. CDR3 sequence reads: CASSLTGNQPQHF. As DNA, the CDR3 is TGTGCCAGCAGCTTAACGGGCAATCAGCCCCAGCATTTT.

The chain is built from TRBV5-4 and TRBJ1-4, with D possibly being TRBD1 (5 bases). In germline, CDR1 is SGHNT, CDR2 YYREEE (reference sequence). The CDR3 runs 14 residues. V was clipped by 0 bases and J by 8 bases, with 11 bases between them. The CDR3 sequence is CASSLDQGGEKLFF. The DNA of the CDR3 is TGTGCCAGCAGCTTGGATCAGGGTGGAGAAAAACTGTTTTTT.

This clone was seen a few times. The sample carries other DNA sequences with the same CDR3. This chain links TRBV28 with TRBJ2-3; 8 bases are shared with TRBD1. This CDR3 region has 14 residues. Germline V lookup: CDR1 MDHEN, CDR2 SYDVKM. Losses at the gene ends were 6 bases for V and 3 bases for J; bases not matched to a gene: 5. In DNA form, the CDR3 reads TGTGCCAGCAGAGACAGGGGCGGGACAGATACGCAGTATTTT. Protein sequence: CASRDRGGTDTQYF.

This chain joins TRBV27 and TRBJ1-1, with TRBD1 identical over 7 bases. Losses at the gene ends were 6 bases for V and 1 base for J; bases not matched to a gene: 8. The CDR3 contains 15 residues. The germline V gene has CDR1 MNHEY and CDR2 SMNVEV (reference sequence). For the CDR3, the DNA is TGTGCCAGCAGAAGACAGGGAGGAGGGAACACTGAAGCTTTCTTT. Its protein is CASRRQGGGNTEAFF.